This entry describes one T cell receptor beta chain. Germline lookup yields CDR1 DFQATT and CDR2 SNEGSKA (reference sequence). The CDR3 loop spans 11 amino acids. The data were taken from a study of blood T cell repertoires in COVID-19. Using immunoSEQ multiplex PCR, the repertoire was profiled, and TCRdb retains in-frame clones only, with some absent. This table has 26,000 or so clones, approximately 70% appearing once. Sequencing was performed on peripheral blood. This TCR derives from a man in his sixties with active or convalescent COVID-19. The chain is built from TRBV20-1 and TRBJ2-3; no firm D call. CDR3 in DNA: TGCAGCGACTCTAGCACAGATACGCAGTATTTT. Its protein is CSDSSTDTQYF.